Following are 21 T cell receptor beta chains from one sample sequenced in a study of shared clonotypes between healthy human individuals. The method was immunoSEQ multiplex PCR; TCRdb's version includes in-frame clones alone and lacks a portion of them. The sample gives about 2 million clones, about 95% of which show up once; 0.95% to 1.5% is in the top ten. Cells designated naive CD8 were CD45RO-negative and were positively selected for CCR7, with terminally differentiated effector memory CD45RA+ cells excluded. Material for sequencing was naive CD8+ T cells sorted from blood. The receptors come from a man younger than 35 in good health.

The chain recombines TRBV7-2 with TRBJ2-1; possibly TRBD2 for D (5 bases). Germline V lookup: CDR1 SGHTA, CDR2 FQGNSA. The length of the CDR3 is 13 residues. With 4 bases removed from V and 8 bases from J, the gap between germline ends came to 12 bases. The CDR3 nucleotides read TGTGCCAGCAGCTCGATTAGCGTGGATGAGCAGTTCTTC. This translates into CASSSISVDEQFF.

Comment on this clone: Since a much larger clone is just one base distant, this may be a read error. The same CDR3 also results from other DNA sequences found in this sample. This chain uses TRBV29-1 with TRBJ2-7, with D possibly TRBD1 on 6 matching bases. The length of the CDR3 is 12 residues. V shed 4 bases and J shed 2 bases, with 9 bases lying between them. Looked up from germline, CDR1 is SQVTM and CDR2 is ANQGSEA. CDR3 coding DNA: TGCAGCGTTGTGCAGGGGCCCTACGAGCAGTACTTC. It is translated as CSVVQGPYEQYF.

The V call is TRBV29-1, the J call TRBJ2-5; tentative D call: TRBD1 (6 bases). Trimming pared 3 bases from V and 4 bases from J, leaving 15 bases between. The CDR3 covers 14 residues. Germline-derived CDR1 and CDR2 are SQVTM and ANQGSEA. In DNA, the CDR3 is TGCAGCGTTGAGATCAGGGGTAGGGTAGAGACCCAGTACTTC. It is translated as CSVEIRGRVETQYF.

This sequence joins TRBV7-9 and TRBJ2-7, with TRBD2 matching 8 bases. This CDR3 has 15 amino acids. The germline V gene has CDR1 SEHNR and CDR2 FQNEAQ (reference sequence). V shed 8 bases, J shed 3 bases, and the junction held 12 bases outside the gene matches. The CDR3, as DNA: TGTGCCAGCTCCCCCTTTGAGCGGGAGTTCTACGAGCAGTACTTC. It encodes CASSPFEREFYEQYF.

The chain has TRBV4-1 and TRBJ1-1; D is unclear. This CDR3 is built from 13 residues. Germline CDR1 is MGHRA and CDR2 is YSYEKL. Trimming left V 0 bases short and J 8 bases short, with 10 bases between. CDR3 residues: CASSQDPAGEAFF. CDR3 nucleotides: TGCGCCAGCAGCCAAGACCCGGCTGGCGAAGCTTTCTTT.

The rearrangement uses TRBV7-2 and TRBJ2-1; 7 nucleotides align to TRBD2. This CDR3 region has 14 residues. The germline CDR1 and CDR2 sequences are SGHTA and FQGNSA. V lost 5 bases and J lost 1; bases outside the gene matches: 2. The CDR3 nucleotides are TGTGCCAGCAGCCGTAGCGGGTCCTACAATGAGCAGTTCTTC. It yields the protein CASSRSGSYNEQFF.

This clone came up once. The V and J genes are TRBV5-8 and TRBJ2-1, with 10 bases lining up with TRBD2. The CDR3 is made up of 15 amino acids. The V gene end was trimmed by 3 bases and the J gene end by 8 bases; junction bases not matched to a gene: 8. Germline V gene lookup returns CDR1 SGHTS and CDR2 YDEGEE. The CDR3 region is CASSWSGTSADEQFF. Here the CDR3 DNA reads TGTGCCAGCAGCTGGTCCGGGACTAGCGCAGATGAGCAGTTCTTC.

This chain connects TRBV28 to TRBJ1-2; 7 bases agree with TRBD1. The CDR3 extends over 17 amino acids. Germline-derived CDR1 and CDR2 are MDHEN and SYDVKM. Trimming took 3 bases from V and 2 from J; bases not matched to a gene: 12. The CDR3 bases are TGTGCCAGCAGTTTCCTCCAGACAGGGAGGGGAAACTATGGCTACACCTTC. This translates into CASSFLQTGRGNYGYTF.

In DNA, the CDR3 is TGTGCCAGCAGTTCCAGACTAGCGGGGGATCAAGAGACCCAGTACTTC. Its protein product is CASSSRLAGDQETQYF. The chain joins TRBV28 to TRBJ2-5; 12 nucleotides match TRBD2. CDR1 and CDR2 (germline): MDHEN, SYDVKM. The CDR3 extends over 16 amino acids. Trimming removed 4 bases from V and 2 bases from J; junction bases left unmatched: 5.

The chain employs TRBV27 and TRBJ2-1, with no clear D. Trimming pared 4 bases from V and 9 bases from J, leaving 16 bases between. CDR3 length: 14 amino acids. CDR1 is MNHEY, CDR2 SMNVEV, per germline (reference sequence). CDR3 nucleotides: TGTGCCAGCAGTTATTTCGGACCCCCGGGTGAGCAGTTCTTC. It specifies CASSYFGPPGEQFF.

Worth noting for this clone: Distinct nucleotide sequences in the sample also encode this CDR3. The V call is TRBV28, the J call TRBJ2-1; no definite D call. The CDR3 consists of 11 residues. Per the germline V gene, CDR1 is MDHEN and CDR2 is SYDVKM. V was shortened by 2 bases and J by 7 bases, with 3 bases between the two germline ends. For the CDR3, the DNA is TGTGCCAGCAGTTTAGGGAATGAGCAGTTCTTC. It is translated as CASSLGNEQFF.

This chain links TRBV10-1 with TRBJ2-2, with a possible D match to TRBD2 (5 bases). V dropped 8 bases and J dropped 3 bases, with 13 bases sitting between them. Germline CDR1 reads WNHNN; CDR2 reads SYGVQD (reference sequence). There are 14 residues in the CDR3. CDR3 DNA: TGCGCCAGCCGGAGCGGTATGGACACCGGGGAGCTGTTTTTT. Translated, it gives CASRSGMDTGELFF.

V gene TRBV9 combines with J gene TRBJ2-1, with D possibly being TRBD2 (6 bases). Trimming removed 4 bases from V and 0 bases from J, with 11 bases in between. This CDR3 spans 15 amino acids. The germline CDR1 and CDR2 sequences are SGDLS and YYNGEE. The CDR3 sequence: CASSPQTSSYNEQFF. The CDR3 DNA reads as TGTGCCAGCAGCCCCCAGACTAGCTCCTACAATGAGCAGTTCTTC.

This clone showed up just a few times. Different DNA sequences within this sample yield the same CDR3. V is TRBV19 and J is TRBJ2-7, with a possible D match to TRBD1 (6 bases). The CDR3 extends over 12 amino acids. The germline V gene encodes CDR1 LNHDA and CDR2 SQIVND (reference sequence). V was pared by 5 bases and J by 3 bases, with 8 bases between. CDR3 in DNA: TGTGCCAGTAGTCCGGACAGCTACGAGCAGTACTTC. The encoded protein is CASSPDSYEQYF.

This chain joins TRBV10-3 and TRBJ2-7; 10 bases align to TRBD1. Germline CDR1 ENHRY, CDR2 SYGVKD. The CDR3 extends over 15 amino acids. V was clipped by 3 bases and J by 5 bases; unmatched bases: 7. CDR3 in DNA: TGTGCCATCAGTGACACCGGGACAGGGGAAAACGAGCAGTACTTC. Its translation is CAISDTGTGENEQYF.

The CDR3 sequence is CASSHGGEGEKLFF. CDR3 bases: TGCGCCAGCAGCCACGGGGGGGAGGGCGAAAAACTGTTTTTT. The V call is TRBV4-3, the J call TRBJ1-4, with a possible D match to TRBD1 (5 bases). The V and J ends lost 3 bases and 8 bases respectively, with 13 bases between them. In germline, CDR1 is LGHNA, CDR2 YSLEER. This CDR3 comprises 14 residues.

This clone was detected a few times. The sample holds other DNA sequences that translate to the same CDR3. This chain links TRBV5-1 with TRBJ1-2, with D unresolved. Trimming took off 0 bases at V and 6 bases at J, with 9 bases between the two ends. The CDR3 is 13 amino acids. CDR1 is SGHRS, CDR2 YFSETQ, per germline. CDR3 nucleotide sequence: TGCGCCAGCAGCTTGGGGGGTGCCGATGGCTACACCTTC. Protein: CASSLGGADGYTF.

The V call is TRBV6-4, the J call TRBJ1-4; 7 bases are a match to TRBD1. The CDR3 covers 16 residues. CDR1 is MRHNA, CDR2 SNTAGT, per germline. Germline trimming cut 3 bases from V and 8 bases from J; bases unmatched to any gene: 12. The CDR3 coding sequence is TGTGCCAGCAGTGAATCACGGACAGGTCGGGAAGAAAAACTGTTTTTT. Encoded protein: CASSESRTGREEKLFF.

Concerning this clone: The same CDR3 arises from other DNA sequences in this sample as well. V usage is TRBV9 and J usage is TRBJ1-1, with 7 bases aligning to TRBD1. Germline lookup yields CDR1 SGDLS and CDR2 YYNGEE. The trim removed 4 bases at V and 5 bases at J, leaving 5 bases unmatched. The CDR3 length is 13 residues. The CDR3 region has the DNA TGTGCCAGCAGCTTAGGGGGCACTACTGAAGCTTTCTTT. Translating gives CASSLGGTTEAFF.

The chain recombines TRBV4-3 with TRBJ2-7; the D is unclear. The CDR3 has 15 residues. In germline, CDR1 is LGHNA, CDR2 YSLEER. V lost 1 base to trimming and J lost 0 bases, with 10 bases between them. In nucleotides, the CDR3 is TGCGCCAGCAGCCAAGTAACGGGCAGCTCCTACGAGCAGTACTTC. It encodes CASSQVTGSSYEQYF.

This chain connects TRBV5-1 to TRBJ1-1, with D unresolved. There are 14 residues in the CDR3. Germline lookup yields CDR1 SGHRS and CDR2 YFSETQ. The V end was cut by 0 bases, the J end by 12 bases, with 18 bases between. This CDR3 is CASSLASSTAASFF. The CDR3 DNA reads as TGCGCCAGCAGCTTGGCCAGTTCAACCGCGGCGTCTTTCTTT.